This T cell receptor (beta chain) was sequenced in a study of T cells in Graves' hyperthyroidism and ophthalmopathy. It was RNA transcripts that yielded the amplified TCR beta CDR3 regions. A set of HTBI primers served as the primers for a first-round RT-PCR of the TCR CDR3. One entry per CDR3 protein, called by TCRdb with MiXCR from the multiplex PCR reads. The table includes approximately 510,000 distinct CDR3 sequences, around 20% detected once. The germline gives CDR1 MNHNS, CDR2 SASEGT. Deletions cut 2 bases from V and 9 bases from J, with 13 bases between. The CDR3 is made up of 13 amino acids. The study's findings and limits: Ophthalmopathy cases were set apart from stable hyperthyroidism by a 13 V-J model. Most thyroid clonotypes with frequency above 0.001 were detected in blood.

This clonotype was observed at least ten times. Its specificity is not known. The definition of stable Graves' hyperthyroidism was no ophthalmopathy progression within 18 months. Recently diagnosed hyperthyroidism of less than 2 months' duration affected patients aged 18 to 65. The clonotype was recovered from a man aged 18 to 35 with Graves' hyperthyroidism. The sequencing sample was made of blood. The V and J genes are TRBV6-1 and TRBJ1-2; the D is unclear. In DNA, the CDR3 is TGTGCCAGCAGTGAATCGGGCCAGCGAAGCTACACCTTC. Amino acids: CASSESGQRSYTF.